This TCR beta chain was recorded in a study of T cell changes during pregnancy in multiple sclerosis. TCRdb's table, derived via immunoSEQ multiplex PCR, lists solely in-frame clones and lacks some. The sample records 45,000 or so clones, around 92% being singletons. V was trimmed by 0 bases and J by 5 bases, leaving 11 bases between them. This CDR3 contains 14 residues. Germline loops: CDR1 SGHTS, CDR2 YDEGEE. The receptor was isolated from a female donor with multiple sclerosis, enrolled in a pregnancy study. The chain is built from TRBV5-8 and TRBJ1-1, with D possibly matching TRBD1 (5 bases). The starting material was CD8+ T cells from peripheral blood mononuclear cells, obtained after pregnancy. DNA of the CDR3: TGTGCCAGCAGCTTGGGGGGGACTCGGACTGAAGCTTTCTTT. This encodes CASSLGGTRTEAFF.